This TCR beta chain came from a study of T-cell reconstitution after alpha-beta-depleted transplantation in children. Findings of the study overall: Two months or so post-transplant, alpha-beta T cells reportedly derived from several hundred expanded graft clones. T-cell counts and diversity were attributed mostly to newly produced T cells one year after transplant.

Unique molecular identifiers were incorporated when the TCRbeta library was constructed. MiXCR, applied by TCRdb to the PCR reads, yields one record per CDR3 protein. The table shows around 210,000 distinct CDR3 sequences, with approximately 7% occurring only once. Germline V CDR1 and CDR2: DFQATT, SNEGSKA (reference sequence). The length of the CDR3 is 15 residues. This clonotype was recorded a few times. Its antigen is as yet unknown. A read error may account for a junction end that differs from germline. The chain recombines TRBV20-1 with TRBJ2-3; no clear D gene. This clonotype was sampled from a boy under 10 years old with acute lymphoblastic leukemia, due to receive a stem cell transplant. Sequencing was performed on PBMCs, taken before TCRalphabeta/CD19-depleted stem cell transplant. In DNA, the CDR3 is TGCAGTGCCAGAGATCTCCGGTATGGCACAGATACGCAGTATTTT. Its protein is CSARDLRYGTDTQYF.